This T cell receptor beta chain was identified during a study of PD-1 blockade in classical Hodgkin lymphoma. Study observations and caveats: Healthy donors were reported to have higher baseline TCR diversity than newly diagnosed patients. Significantly greater TCR diversity emerged by C4D1 in CD4+ cells but not CD8+ cells.

Time point of the sample: cycle 4 day 1 (C4D1), after five to seven weeks of nivolumab. All the patients suffered relapse after autologous stem cell transplantation, and brentuximab vedotin exposure differed. In regard to this clone: The antigen is undetermined.

Clones were read by immunoSEQ multiplex PCR, and TCRdb kept only the in-frame ones, dropping some. The sample yields more than 90,000 clones, roughly 78% seen once. The origin of this receptor is a human donor with classical Hodgkin lymphoma. Here the sequenced sample was peripheral blood mononuclear cells (PBMCs), taken before the fourth cycle of nivolumab.

CDR3 protein: CASKGGRVYGYTF. The CDR3 DNA is TGTGCCAGCAAAGGGGGGAGGGTCTATGGCTACACCTTC. The chain joins TRBV28 to TRBJ1-2, with a possible D match to TRBD1 (6 bases). CDR3 length equals 13 residues. V was pared by 7 bases and J by 4 bases, with 13 bases between. The germline CDR1 and CDR2 sequences are MDHEN and SYDVKM.